The 31 T cell receptor beta chains reported below all come from one sample, sequenced in a study of cytomegalovirus exposure and HLA in healthy donors. The PCR was carried out with 60 Vbeta primers and 13 Jbeta primers. Repertoires were generated with immunoSEQ multiplex PCR, while TCRdb's copy carries only in-frame clones and drops some. The profile shows 130,000 or so clones, 65% to 90% of them singletons. What was sequenced was PBMCs. These receptors all stem from a young woman in good health and CMV-seropositive.

The chain links TRBV29-1 to TRBJ1-1; no clear D gene. V shed 7 bases and J shed 1 base, with 10 bases lying between them. The CDR3 consists of 12 residues. Germline V gene lookup returns CDR1 SQVTM and CDR2 ANQGSEA. The DNA of the CDR3 is TGCAGCGCCCGACAAACGAACACTGAAGCTTTCTTT. Amino acids: CSARQTNTEAFF.

The rearrangement uses TRBV4-1 and TRBJ1-2, with D possibly matching TRBD1 (6 bases). CDR3 length equals 13 residues. V was pared by 1 base and J by 7 bases, with 10 bases between. Germline V lookup: CDR1 MGHRA, CDR2 YSYEKL. In DNA, the CDR3 is TGCGCCAGCAGCCAAGGGGGGGGCCTTGGCTACACCTTC. It translates to CASSQGGGLGYTF.

The V and J genes are TRBV5-1 and TRBJ1-2; D might be TRBD1 (6 bases). Germline CDR1 reads SGHRS; CDR2 reads YFSETQ. V lost 4 bases, J lost 5 bases, and 18 bases lay in between. This CDR3 contains 15 residues. The CDR3 nucleotides read TGCGCCAGCAGCGTGGGGCCGTCAGGGGAGTATGGCTACACCTTC. It yields the protein CASSVGPSGEYGYTF. The whole variable domain, filled in from reference TRBV5-1 and TRBJ1-2, reads KAGVTQTPRYLIKTRGQQVTLSCSPISGHRSVSWYQQTPGQGLQFLFEYFSETQRNKGNFPGRFSGRQFSNSRSEMNVSTLELGDSALYLCASSVGPSGEYGYTFGSGTRLTVV.

The gene calls are TRBV11-3 and TRBJ2-7, with TRBD1 identical over 7 bases. The germline CDR1 and CDR2 sequences are SGHNT and YENEEA. V lost 4 bases, J lost 3 bases, and 3 bases stayed unmatched. The CDR3 has 13 amino acids. The DNA of the CDR3 is TGTGCCAGCAGCTCTGGGACAGACTACGAGCAGTACTTC. It codes for CASSSGTDYEQYF.

The chain links TRBV7-9 to TRBJ2-1; TRBD1 might be the D (5 bases). The CDR3 extends over 15 amino acids. From germline, CDR1 is SEHNR and CDR2 FQNEAQ (reference sequence). With 5 bases removed from V and 8 bases from J, the gap between germline ends came to 19 bases. The CDR3 DNA sequence: TGTGCCAGCAGCCTGGAAGGAAGTCAGGGCGATGAGCAGTTCTTC. Its protein product is CASSLEGSQGDEQFF.

The rearrangement joins TRBV7-6 to TRBJ1-5, with D uncertain. Germline CDR1 and CDR2: SGHVS and FNYEAQ. The CDR3 is 13 residues long. Between the trimmed V and J ends, which lost 2 bases and 4 bases, there was a span of 6 bases. The CDR3 loop is CASSLSENQPQHF. CDR3 nucleotides: TGTGCCAGCAGCTTATCGGAGAATCAGCCCCAGCATTTT.

This clone has only a few counts. This chain connects TRBV5-1 to TRBJ2-7; D might be TRBD1 (6 bases). Trimming took 0 bases from V and 3 from J, leaving 10 bases between them. Germline V gene lookup returns CDR1 SGHRS and CDR2 YFSETQ. The CDR3 has 14 residues. CDR3 sequence (DNA): TGCGCCAGCAGCTTGGCCGGACAGAACTACGAGCAGTACTTC. This codes for CASSLAGQNYEQYF.

V gene TRBV2 combines with J gene TRBJ2-5, with a possible D match to TRBD1 (6 bases). CDR3 length equals 14 residues. With 7 bases removed from V and 2 bases from J, the gap between germline ends came to 14 bases. Germline CDR1 is SNHLY and CDR2 is FYNNEI. The CDR3 bases are TGTGCCAGCAAATTCGACAGGCAGCAAGAGACCCAGTACTTC. As protein: CASKFDRQQETQYF.

The rearrangement uses TRBV4-1 and TRBJ2-6; TRBD1 matches at 7 bases. The CDR3 consists of 19 residues. The germline V gene encodes CDR1 MGHRA and CDR2 YSYEKL. With 3 bases clipped from V and 0 bases from J, the junction kept 11 bases outside the gene matches. The CDR3 protein is CASSHGTGAGGSGANVLTF. As DNA, the CDR3 is TGCGCCAGCAGCCATGGAACAGGGGCAGGGGGCTCTGGGGCCAACGTCCTGACTTTC.

About this clone itself: The same CDR3 is also encoded by other DNA sequences in this sample. This chain joins TRBV2 and TRBJ2-3, with TRBD1 identical over 9 bases. Germline V gene lookup returns CDR1 SNHLY and CDR2 FYNNEI. V shed 1 base, J shed 4 bases, and the junction held 6 bases outside the gene matches. This CDR3 region has 16 residues. Here the CDR3 DNA reads TGTGCCAGCAGTGAAGTACCGGGACAGGGATCAGATACGCAGTATTTT. Its protein product is CASSEVPGQGSDTQYF.

The chain recombines TRBV10-3 with TRBJ1-4, with TRBD1 matching over 10 bases. CDR3 size: 14 residues. The germline gives CDR1 ENHRY, CDR2 SYGVKD. J gave up 8 bases and V 3 bases, and 3 bases lay outside the gene matches. This CDR3 reads CAISEGTGVEKLFF. In nucleotides, the CDR3 is TGTGCCATCAGTGAAGGGACAGGGGTAGAAAAACTGTTTTTT.

The J gene is TRBJ2-7, the V gene TRBV5-6, with 11 bases aligning to TRBD2. Trimming at V came to 3 bases and at J to 3 bases, leaving 5 bases not matched to a gene. CDR3 length: 15 amino acids. Per germline, CDR1 SGHDT and CDR2 YYEEEE. The CDR3 is CASSSLAGARYEQYF. In nucleotides, the CDR3 is TGTGCCAGCAGCTCACTAGCGGGGGCCCGCTACGAGCAGTACTTC.

In its sample, this clone was seen a few times. The chain joins TRBV19 to TRBJ2-3; TRBD1 might be the D (6 bases). This CDR3 is built from 15 residues. The V gene's germline CDR1 is LNHDA and CDR2 SQIVND (reference sequence). V shed 4 bases and J shed 6 bases, with 17 bases lying between them. The CDR3 region has the DNA TGTGCCAGTAGTAGGCAGGGGCGCCCCATGGATACGCAGTATTTT. Protein: CASSRQGRPMDTQYF.

The V gene is TRBV12-1, the J gene TRBJ2-3; the table's D call, TRBD2, has no DNA check behind it. TRBV12-1 is a listed pseudogene. The CDR3 has 16 amino acids. This CDR3 reads CASSLWRGLAFRTQYF. The CDR3 nucleotides read TGTGCCAGCAGCCTCTGGAGGGGCCTGGCCTTTCGAACGCAGTATTTT.

The rearrangement links TRBV7-2 to TRBJ2-5; TRBD2 is a possible D gene (5 bases). CDR1 SGHTA and CDR2 FQGNSA come from the germline V gene. Trimming cost V 3 bases and J 2 bases, with 10 bases left between them. The CDR3 is 14 residues long. The CDR3 sequence: CASSFSGLQETQYF. The CDR3 DNA is TGTGCCAGCAGCTTCTCTGGACTTCAAGAGACCCAGTACTTC.

The genes are TRBV7-9 and TRBJ2-1; 9 bases match TRBD2. Germline V gene sequence: CDR1 SEHNR, CDR2 FQNEAQ (reference sequence). The CDR3 has 17 residues. The V gene end was trimmed by 6 bases and the J gene end by 6 bases; junction bases not matched to a gene: 15. CDR3 in DNA: TGTGCCAGCAGTTCTGAGGTAGGGCGGGGGGGCGGCAATGAGCAGTTCTTC. Translated, it gives CASSSEVGRGGGNEQFF.

Here the CDR3 reads CASSDGRASTDTQYF. For the CDR3, the DNA is TGTGCCAGCAGTGATGGGCGGGCCAGCACAGATACGCAGTATTTT. J is TRBJ2-3 and V is TRBV6-4; perhaps TRBD2 as D (5 bases). V was cut by 3 bases and J by 0 bases, with 10 bases left in between. CDR3 length: 15 amino acids. Germline lookup yields CDR1 MRHNA and CDR2 SNTAGT.

The chain couples TRBV4-1 to TRBJ2-3; D perhaps matches TRBD2 (6 bases). Looked up from germline, CDR1 is MGHRA and CDR2 is YSYEKL. V lost 6 bases to trimming and J lost 0 bases, with 13 bases between them. This CDR3 contains 15 residues. DNA for the CDR3: TGCGCCAGCAGGCGAGGTAGCGGTAGCACAGATACGCAGTATTTT. Translated, it gives CASRRGSGSTDTQYF.

The chain employs TRBV4-1 and TRBJ1-2; 8 bases fit TRBD1. CDR3 size: 14 residues. The trim removed 3 bases at V and 6 bases at J, leaving 6 bases unmatched. Per the germline V gene, CDR1 is MGHRA and CDR2 is YSYEKL. The CDR3 coding sequence is TGCGCCAGCAGCCACCCAGGGGGCGGCGATGGCTACACCTTC. Its protein is CASSHPGGGDGYTF.

This clone was detected only once. V usage is TRBV21-1 and J usage is TRBJ2-3; the table's D call of TRBD1 was not tested on the DNA. TRBV21-1 is given as a pseudogene. The CDR3 spans 19 residues. The CDR3 nucleotides are TGTGCCAGCAGCAAAGCCCACCCTGGGACAGGGCGGAGTTGGGGTACGCAGTATTTT. The encoded protein is CASSKAHPGTGRSWGTQYF.

The V and J genes are TRBV11-2 and TRBJ2-7; TRBD1 matches at 10 bases. CDR3 length: 15 residues. V was pared by 7 bases and J by 3 bases, with 9 bases of the junction left unmatched. CDR1 and CDR2 from the germline V gene are SGHAT and FQNNGV. The CDR3 spells CASTPNRDRGYEQYF. In nucleotides, the CDR3 is TGTGCCAGCACCCCCAACCGGGACAGGGGCTACGAGCAGTACTTC.

The chain joins TRBV9 to TRBJ1-6; D uncertain. CDR3 length: 15 amino acids. Germline loops: CDR1 SGDLS, CDR2 YYNGEE. V lost 5 bases to trimming and J lost 7 bases, with 16 bases between them. CDR3 sequence: CASSKGDQPNSPLHF. The CDR3 DNA is TGTGCCAGCAGTAAGGGAGACCAACCGAATTCACCCCTCCACTTT.

The count of this clone is one. The chain links TRBV7-9 to TRBJ1-5; unclear D gene. V gave up 5 bases and J gave up 4 bases, with 21 bases separating them. The CDR3 runs to 17 residues. Germline CDR1 SEHNR, CDR2 FQNEAQ (reference sequence). The CDR3 sequence is CASSRSTDSLRNQPQHF. CDR3 nucleotide sequence: TGTGCCAGCAGCCGCTCGACCGACTCCCTAAGAAATCAGCCCCAGCATTTT.

The gene calls are TRBV5-6 and TRBJ1-1, with D hard to call. Germline loops: CDR1 SGHDT, CDR2 YYEEEE. Trimming stripped 5 bases from V and 5 bases from J, with 13 bases between. This CDR3 contains 13 residues. CDR3 region: CASRWWQKTEAFF. CDR3 nucleotides: TGTGCCAGCAGATGGTGGCAGAAAACTGAAGCTTTCTTT.

This clone was seen a single time. V gene TRBV21-1 combines with J gene TRBJ1-2. TRBV21-1 is a recognized pseudogene. This CDR3 is 13 amino acids long. The CDR3 protein is CASSKRGSHGYTF. For the CDR3, the DNA is TGTGCCAGCAGCAAGCGGGGTTCCCATGGCTACACCTTC.

The chain combines TRBV28 with TRBJ2-1; TRBD1 agrees at 7 bases. With 0 bases clipped from V and 9 bases from J, the junction kept 5 bases outside the gene matches. This CDR3 has 14 residues. The V gene's germline CDR1 is MDHEN and CDR2 SYDVKM. Here the CDR3 reads CASSLWGDRLEQFF. The CDR3 DNA sequence: TGTGCCAGCAGTTTATGGGGGGACAGACTTGAGCAGTTCTTC.

This clone showed up just a few times. This rearrangement joins TRBV5-1 to TRBJ1-3; D gene uncertain. V lost 0 bases, J lost 0 bases, and 7 bases lay in between. Germline assignment: CDR1 SGHRS and CDR2 YFSETQ. The length of the CDR3 is 15 residues. The CDR3 sequence is CASSLAGNSGNTIYF. For the CDR3, the DNA is TGCGCCAGCAGCTTGGCGGGGAACTCTGGAAACACCATATATTTT. Full variable domain (remainder filled in from reference TRBV5-1 and TRBJ1-3): KAGVTQTPRYLIKTRGQQVTLSCSPISGHRSVSWYQQTPGQGLQFLFEYFSETQRNKGNFPGRFSGRQFSNSRSEMNVSTLELGDSALYLCASSLAGNSGNTIYFGEGSWLTVV.

J is TRBJ2-3 and V is TRBV2; D might be TRBD2 (5 bases). Germline V lookup: CDR1 SNHLY, CDR2 FYNNEI. V was clipped by 7 bases and J by 1 base, with 9 bases between them. The CDR3 length is 13 residues. CDR3 sequence: CASNSRGTDTQYF. CDR3 nucleotide sequence: TGTGCCAGCAATTCGCGGGGCACAGATACGCAGTATTTT.

The DNA for the CDR3 is TGCGCCAGCAGCCAAGAACCCGGAAAGGGGAACGAGCAGTACTTC. Translated: CASSQEPGKGNEQYF. The rearrangement uses TRBV4-1 and TRBJ2-7; D is perhaps TRBD1 (5 bases). The CDR3 covers 15 residues. Germline V gives CDR1 MGHRA, CDR2 YSYEKL. The V end lost 0 bases, the J end lost 5 bases, and 14 bases lay between the germline ends.

This CDR3 is CASSPGQGAYEQYF. In DNA form, the CDR3 reads TGTGCCAGCTCACCTGGACAGGGGGCCTACGAGCAGTACTTC. The V and J genes are TRBV18 and TRBJ2-7; 10 nucleotides line up with TRBD1. V lost 3 bases, J lost 2 bases, and 1 base stayed unmatched. Germline CDR1 is KGHSH and CDR2 is LQKENI. CDR3 size: 14 residues.

This clone occurred a few times. This chain uses TRBV11-2 with TRBJ1-4; 8 bases agree with TRBD1. After removal of 5 bases from V and 10 bases from J, the junction contained 12 bases not matched to a gene. This CDR3 is 15 amino acids long. Germline values: CDR1 SGHAT, CDR2 FQNNGV. In nucleotides, the CDR3 is TGTGCCAGCAGCGGGGGGCAGGGGGCGTTCGGAAAACTGTTTTTT. This encodes CASSGGQGAFGKLFF. Full variable domain (outside the CDR3, taken from reference TRBV11-2 and TRBJ1-4): EAGVAQSPRYKIIEKRQSVAFWCNPISGHATLYWYQQILGQGPKLLIQFQNNGVVDDSQLPKDRFSAERLKGVDSTLKIQPAKLEDSAVYLCASSGGQGAFGKLFFGSGTQLSVL.